This T cell receptor (beta chain) was sequenced for a study of cytomegalovirus exposure and HLA in healthy donors. Trimming cost V 10 bases and J 2 bases, with 12 bases left between them. Per germline, CDR1 MNHEY and CDR2 SMNVEV (reference sequence). This CDR3 spans 13 amino acids. The PCR had 60 Vbeta and 13 Jbeta primers. Profiled with immunoSEQ multiplex PCR; TCRdb holds only in-frame clones, not every one. The sample has 170,000 or so clones, about four fifths seen once; the top ten hold 6% to 7.5%. The clonotype was recovered from a man aged 25-45 years in good health and CMV-seropositive. Sequencing was carried out using PBMCs. V usage is TRBV27 and J usage is TRBJ1-3; possible D gene TRBD1, 6 bases. This chain's CDR3 is CATSEGAGNTIYF. CDR3 coding DNA: TGTGCCACCTCTGAGGGGGCTGGAAACACCATATATTTT.